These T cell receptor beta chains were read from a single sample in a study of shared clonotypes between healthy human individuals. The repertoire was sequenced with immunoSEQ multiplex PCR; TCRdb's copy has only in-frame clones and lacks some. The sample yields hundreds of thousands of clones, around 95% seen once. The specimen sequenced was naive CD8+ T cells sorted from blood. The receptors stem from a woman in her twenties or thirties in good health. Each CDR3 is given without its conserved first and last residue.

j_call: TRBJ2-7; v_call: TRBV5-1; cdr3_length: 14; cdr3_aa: ASSLAPVGASYEQY
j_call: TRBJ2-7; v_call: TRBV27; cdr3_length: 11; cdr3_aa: ASSPGGLYEQY
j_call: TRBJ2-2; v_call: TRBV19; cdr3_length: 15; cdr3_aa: ASSIDSVLSSTGELF
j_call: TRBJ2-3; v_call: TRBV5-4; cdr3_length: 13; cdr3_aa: ASSERTSSSDTQY
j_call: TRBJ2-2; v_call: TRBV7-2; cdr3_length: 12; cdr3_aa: ASRYRDIFGELF
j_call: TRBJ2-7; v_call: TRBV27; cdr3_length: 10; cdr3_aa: ASKTGGGEQY
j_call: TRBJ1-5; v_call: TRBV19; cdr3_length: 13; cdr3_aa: ASSPRAAFSQPQH
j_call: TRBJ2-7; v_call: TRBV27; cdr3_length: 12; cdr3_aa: ASSPLGQYYEQY
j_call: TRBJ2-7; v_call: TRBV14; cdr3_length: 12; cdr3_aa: ASSDRLANYEQY
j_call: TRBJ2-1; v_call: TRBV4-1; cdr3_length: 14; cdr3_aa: ASSQDQGDPFGEQF
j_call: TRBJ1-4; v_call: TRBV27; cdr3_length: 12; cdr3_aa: ATGEGTGGEKLF
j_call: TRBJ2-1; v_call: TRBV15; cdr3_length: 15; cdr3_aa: ATSREFGQTHYNEQF
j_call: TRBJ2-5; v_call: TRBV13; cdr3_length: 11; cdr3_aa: ASSPGDQETQY
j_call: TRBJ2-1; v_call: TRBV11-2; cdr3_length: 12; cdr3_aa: ASSSPSSLHEQF